These T cell receptor beta chains were read from a single sample in a study of graft-versus-host responses after intestinal transplantation. Their antigens remain unidentified. This table comes from immunoSEQ multiplex PCR, and its TCRdb copy is limited to in-frame clones, with some not included. The sample lists over 90,000 clones; 91% were seen once. Sequencing used unstimulated CD8+ T cells sorted from spleen or lymph node cells, obtained before intestinal transplant. The receptor source for this set is a human donor who received an intestinal transplant. Each CDR3 is given with its conserved first and last residue. A D gene is named only where the DNA matches it firmly. Not all rows give a size; the values are once, few, many and, for expanded clones, a class.

len: 14
d_gene: NA
abundance: NA
v_gene: TRBV14
j_gene: TRBJ2-5
CDR3nt: TGTGCCAGCAGCCAAGACCCGTCCCAAGAGACCCAGTACTTC
CDR3aa: CASSQDPSQETQYF

len: 13
d_gene: TRBD1
abundance: NA
v_gene: TRBV4-1
j_gene: TRBJ2-1
CDR3nt: TGCGCCAGCAGCACAGGGGCAGGCAATGAGCAGTTCTTC
CDR3aa: CASSTGAGNEQFF

len: 15
d_gene: TRBD1
abundance: once
v_gene: TRBV30
j_gene: TRBJ2-3
CDR3nt: TGTGCCTGGAAGTTCGGGACAGGGCTCACAGATACGCAGTATTTT
CDR3aa: CAWKFGTGLTDTQYF

len: 12
d_gene: NA
abundance: NA
v_gene: TRBV12-5
j_gene: TRBJ2-7
CDR3nt: TGTGCTAGTGGTTTCCCAAGCAACGAGCAGTACTTC
CDR3aa: CASGFPSNEQYF

len: 15
d_gene: NA
abundance: NA
v_gene: TRBV19
j_gene: TRBJ1-4
CDR3nt: TGTGCCAGCCGCGACAGGTCTGCAACTAATGAAAAACTGTTTTTT
CDR3aa: CASRDRSATNEKLFF

len: 15
d_gene: TRBD1
abundance: NA
v_gene: TRBV11-2
j_gene: TRBJ2-7
CDR3nt: TGTGCCAGCAGCCCTTGGAAGGGCGGACAGGGGGCGAAGTACTTC
CDR3aa: CASSPWKGGQGAKYF

len: 15
d_gene: NA
abundance: NA
v_gene: TRBV4-3
j_gene: TRBJ1-4
CDR3nt: TGCGCCAGCAGCCGCGAGCGGGGGAGTAATGAAAAACTGTTTTTT
CDR3aa: CASSRERGSNEKLFF

len: 12
d_gene: NA
abundance: NA
v_gene: TRBV7-6
j_gene: TRBJ1-1
CDR3nt: TGTGCCAGCAGCGGTGGAGACCAAGAAGCTTTCTTT
CDR3aa: CASSGGDQEAFF

len: 15
d_gene: TRBD2
abundance: NA
v_gene: TRBV5-4
j_gene: TRBJ2-7
CDR3nt: TGTGCCAGCAGCTCCAGTAGCGGGAACCCCCACGAGCAGTACTTC
CDR3aa: CASSSSSGNPHEQYF

len: 16
d_gene: NA
abundance: once
v_gene: TRBV23-1
j_gene: TRBJ1-5
CDR3nt: TGCGCCAGCAGGCCAACGGTGGGGGGGTTCAATCAGCCCCAGCATTTT
CDR3aa: CASRPTVGGFNQPQHF

len: 15
d_gene: NA
abundance: NA
v_gene: TRBV7-9
j_gene: TRBJ2-7
CDR3nt: TGTGCCAGCAGCCCACTAGAAGGGTGGTCGTACGAGCAGTACTTC
CDR3aa: CASSPLEGWSYEQYF

len: 16
d_gene: NA
abundance: NA
v_gene: TRBV7-2
j_gene: TRBJ2-7
CDR3nt: TGTGCCAGCAGCCCCCCCGCGTCAGGGAACTCCTACGAGCAGTACTTC
CDR3aa: CASSPPASGNSYEQYF

len: 13
d_gene: NA
abundance: NA
v_gene: TRBV30
j_gene: TRBJ2-2
CDR3nt: TGTGCCTGGAGTGTTAAGGGGCCCGGGGAGCTGTTTTTT
CDR3aa: CAWSVKGPGELFF

len: 15
d_gene: NA
abundance: NA
v_gene: TRBV27
j_gene: TRBJ2-1
CDR3nt: TGTGCCAGCAGTGCCGATAGCGGCTCCTACAATGAGCAGTTCTTC
CDR3aa: CASSADSGSYNEQFF

len: 13
d_gene: NA
abundance: NA
v_gene: TRBV7-9
j_gene: TRBJ2-1
CDR3nt: TGTGCCAGCAGAGGGAGCTCCTACAATGAGCAGTTCTTC
CDR3aa: CASRGSSYNEQFF

len: 13
d_gene: NA
abundance: NA
v_gene: TRBV30
j_gene: TRBJ1-5
CDR3nt: TGTGCCTGGAGTAAAGTGGGCGATCAGCCCCAGCATTTT
CDR3aa: CAWSKVGDQPQHF

len: 13
d_gene: NA
abundance: NA
v_gene: TRBV7-9
j_gene: TRBJ2-1
CDR3nt: TGTGCCAGCAGCTTCTTATCAGGTGGTGAGCAGTTCTTC
CDR3aa: CASSFLSGGEQFF

len: 20
d_gene: NA
abundance: NA
v_gene: TRBV15
j_gene: TRBJ2-3
CDR3nt: TGTGCCACCAGCAGAACCCAGGGGTTCCTAAGTTCCTCTAGCACAGATACGCAGTATTTT
CDR3aa: CATSRTQGFLSSSSTDTQYF

len: 17
d_gene: TRBD1
abundance: NA
v_gene: TRBV7-8
j_gene: TRBJ2-6
CDR3nt: TGTGCCAGCAGCTTAAGGACAGGGGGCTCTGGGGCCAACGTCCTGACTTTC
CDR3aa: CASSLRTGGSGANVLTF

len: 14
d_gene: NA
abundance: NA
v_gene: TRBV18
j_gene: TRBJ2-7
CDR3nt: TGTGCCAGCTCACCAAGAGACTTCTCCTACGAGCAGTACTTC
CDR3aa: CASSPRDFSYEQYF

len: 16
d_gene: NA
abundance: NA
v_gene: TRBV11-2
j_gene: TRBJ1-6
CDR3nt: TGTGCCAGCAGCATTGGACAGACCCACTATAATTCACCCCTCCACTTT
CDR3aa: CASSIGQTHYNSPLHF

len: 19
d_gene: NA
abundance: once
v_gene: TRBV7-9
j_gene: TRBJ1-2
CDR3nt: TGTGCCAGCAGCTCCGTGGGTCAGAGGGCGAACCCAGCTAACTATGGCTACACCTTC
CDR3aa: CASSSVGQRANPANYGYTF

len: 15
d_gene: NA
abundance: NA
v_gene: TRBV5-1
j_gene: TRBJ1-2
CDR3nt: TGCGCCAGCAGCTTGGATCAGGGTGCCCCTTATGGCTACACCTTC
CDR3aa: CASSLDQGAPYGYTF

len: 18
d_gene: TRBD1
abundance: NA
v_gene: TRBV28
j_gene: TRBJ2-7
CDR3nt: TGTGCCAGCAGTTTTAACGTCCGGACAGGGGCGCCTTCCTACGAGCAGTACTTC
CDR3aa: CASSFNVRTGAPSYEQYF

len: 12
d_gene: TRBD1
abundance: once
v_gene: TRBV6-5
j_gene: TRBJ1-2
CDR3nt: TGTGCCAGCAGTGAAGGGACAGATGGCTACACCTTC
CDR3aa: CASSEGTDGYTF

len: 15
d_gene: TRBD1
abundance: NA
v_gene: TRBV19
j_gene: TRBJ2-7
CDR3nt: TGTGCCAGTAGTATAGAAGGGACAGGGGCCTACGAGCAGTACTTC
CDR3aa: CASSIEGTGAYEQYF

len: 12
d_gene: NA
abundance: NA
v_gene: TRBV19
j_gene: TRBJ1-1
CDR3nt: TGTGCCAGTAGTGACATCCCACAGGAAGCTTTCTTT
CDR3aa: CASSDIPQEAFF

len: 15
d_gene: NA
abundance: NA
v_gene: TRBV19
j_gene: TRBJ2-6
CDR3nt: TGTGCCAGTAGCGCAGGGGTTTCTGGGGCCAACGTCCTGACTTTC
CDR3aa: CASSAGVSGANVLTF

len: 11
d_gene: NA
abundance: NA
v_gene: TRBV6-4
j_gene: TRBJ2-7
CDR3nt: TGTGCCAGCAGTGTCAACTACGAGCAGTACTTC
CDR3aa: CASSVNYEQYF

len: 18
d_gene: TRBD1
abundance: NA
v_gene: TRBV7-9
j_gene: TRBJ2-5
CDR3nt: TGTGCCAGCAGCGACACCGGGACAGGGTTATCCCCTCAAGAGACCCAGTACTTC
CDR3aa: CASSDTGTGLSPQETQYF

len: 14
d_gene: NA
abundance: NA
v_gene: TRBV9
j_gene: TRBJ2-7
CDR3nt: TGTGCCAGCAGCGTAGGGGGGGACGCTGACGAGCAGTACTTC
CDR3aa: CASSVGGDADEQYF

len: 12
d_gene: NA
abundance: NA
v_gene: TRBV4-2
j_gene: TRBJ1-1
CDR3nt: TGTGCCAGCAGCCAAGGCACAACTGAAGCTTTCTTT
CDR3aa: CASSQGTTEAFF

len: 15
d_gene: TRBD1
abundance: NA
v_gene: TRBV19
j_gene: TRBJ2-2
CDR3nt: TGTGCCAGCCTTAAAGGGGACAGGGTCACCGGGGAGCTGTTTTTT
CDR3aa: CASLKGDRVTGELFF

len: 14
d_gene: NA
abundance: NA
v_gene: TRBV7-2
j_gene: TRBJ1-2
CDR3nt: TGTGCCAGCAGCGACGTCGGGTCGCAATATGGCTACACCTTC
CDR3aa: CASSDVGSQYGYTF

len: 13
d_gene: NA
abundance: NA
v_gene: TRBV5-6
j_gene: TRBJ1-2
CDR3nt: TGTGCCAGCAGGAGGGATTCCGGCTATGGCTACACCTTC
CDR3aa: CASRRDSGYGYTF

len: 15
d_gene: TRBD2
abundance: NA
v_gene: TRBV7-9
j_gene: TRBJ2-3
CDR3nt: TGTGCCAGCAGCTTAATCACTAGCGGGGGAGATACGCAGTATTTT
CDR3aa: CASSLITSGGDTQYF

len: 14
d_gene: NA
abundance: few
v_gene: TRBV4-3
j_gene: TRBJ1-1
CDR3nt: TGCGCCAGCAGCCAAGATCCAGGGCAAGTTGAAGCTTTCTTT
CDR3aa: CASSQDPGQVEAFF

len: 17
d_gene: TRBD1
abundance: once
v_gene: TRBV5-1
j_gene: TRBJ1-2
CDR3nt: TGCGCCAGCAGTGAAGGACAGGGGTATGTTACGGACTATGGCTACACCTTC
CDR3aa: CASSEGQGYVTDYGYTF

len: 16
d_gene: TRBD1
abundance: NA
v_gene: TRBV9
j_gene: TRBJ2-1
CDR3nt: TGTGCCAGCAGCGGTGGAGGGACAGGGTATGACAATGAGCAGTTCTTC
CDR3aa: CASSGGGTGYDNEQFF

len: 16
d_gene: TRBD1
abundance: once
v_gene: TRBV4-1
j_gene: TRBJ1-4
CDR3nt: TGCGCCAGCAGCCAAGTGGGGACAGGGGCCAATGAAAAACTGTTTTTT
CDR3aa: CASSQVGTGANEKLFF

len: 13
d_gene: NA
abundance: few
v_gene: TRBV29-1
j_gene: TRBJ1-3
CDR3nt: TGCAGCGTTGTGGCTGTCTCTGGAAACACCATATATTTT
CDR3aa: CSVVAVSGNTIYF

len: 16
d_gene: NA
abundance: NA
v_gene: TRBV30
j_gene: TRBJ2-7
CDR3nt: TGTGCCTGGAGTGATCCGCCGACAGGTAGATCCTACGAGCAGTACTTC
CDR3aa: CAWSDPPTGRSYEQYF

len: 12
d_gene: NA
abundance: NA
v_gene: TRBV30
j_gene: TRBJ1-1
CDR3nt: TGTGCCTGGAGTGTACTCGGGACTGAAGCTTTCTTT
CDR3aa: CAWSVLGTEAFF

len: 14
d_gene: TRBD2
abundance: NA
v_gene: TRBV27
j_gene: TRBJ2-7
CDR3nt: TGTGCCAGCAGGAAGAGCGGGAGAATCCACGAGCAGTACTTC
CDR3aa: CASRKSGRIHEQYF

len: 14
d_gene: NA
abundance: once
v_gene: TRBV5-6
j_gene: TRBJ1-4
CDR3nt: TGTGCCAGCAGCTTGGTACAGGAGAATGAAAAACTGTTTTTT
CDR3aa: CASSLVQENEKLFF